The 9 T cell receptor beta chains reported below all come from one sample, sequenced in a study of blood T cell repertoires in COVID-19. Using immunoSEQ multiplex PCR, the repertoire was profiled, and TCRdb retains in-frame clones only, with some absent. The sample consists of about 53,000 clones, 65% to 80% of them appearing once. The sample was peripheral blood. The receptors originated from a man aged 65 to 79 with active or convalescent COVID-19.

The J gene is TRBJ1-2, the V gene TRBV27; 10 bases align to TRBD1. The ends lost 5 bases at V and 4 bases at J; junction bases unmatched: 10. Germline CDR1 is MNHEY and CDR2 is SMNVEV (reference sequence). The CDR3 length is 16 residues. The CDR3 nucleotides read TGTGCCAGCAGTACACACTGGACAGGGGGGATCTATGGCTACACCTTC. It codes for CASSTHWTGGIYGYTF.

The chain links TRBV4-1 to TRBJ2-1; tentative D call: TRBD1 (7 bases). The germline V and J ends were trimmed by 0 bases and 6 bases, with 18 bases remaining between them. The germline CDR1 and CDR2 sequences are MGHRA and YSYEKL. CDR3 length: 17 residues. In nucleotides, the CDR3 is TGCGCCAGCAGCCAAGATCAGGGGGGAGTAAGTGGCAATGAGCAGTTCTTC. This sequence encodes CASSQDQGGVSGNEQFF.

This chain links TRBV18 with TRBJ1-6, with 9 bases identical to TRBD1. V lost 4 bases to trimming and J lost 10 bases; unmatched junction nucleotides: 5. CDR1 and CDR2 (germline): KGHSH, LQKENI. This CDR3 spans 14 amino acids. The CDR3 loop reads CASSLGQGRSPLHF. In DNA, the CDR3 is TGTGCCAGCTCACTGGGACAGGGAAGGTCACCCCTCCACTTT.

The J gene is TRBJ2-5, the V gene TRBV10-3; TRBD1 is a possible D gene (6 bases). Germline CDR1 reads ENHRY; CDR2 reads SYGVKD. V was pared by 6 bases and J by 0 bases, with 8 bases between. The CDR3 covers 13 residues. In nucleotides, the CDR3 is TGTGCCATCAGCACAGGGTACCAAGAGACCCAGTACTTC. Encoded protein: CAISTGYQETQYF.

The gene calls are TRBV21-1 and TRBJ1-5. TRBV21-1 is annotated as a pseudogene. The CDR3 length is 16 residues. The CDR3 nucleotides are TGTGCCAGCAGCAAACGTTCGGTTAATAGCAATCAGCCCCAGCATTTT. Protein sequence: CASSKRSVNSNQPQHF.

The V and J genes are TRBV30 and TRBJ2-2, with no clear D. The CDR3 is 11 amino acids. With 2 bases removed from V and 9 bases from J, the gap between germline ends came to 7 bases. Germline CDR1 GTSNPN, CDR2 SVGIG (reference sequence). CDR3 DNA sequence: TGTGCCTGGAGTACAAATAGGGAGCTGTTTTTT. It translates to CAWSTNRELFF. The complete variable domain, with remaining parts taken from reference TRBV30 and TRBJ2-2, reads SQTIHQWPATLVQPVGSPLSLECTVEGTSNPNLYWYRQAAGRGLQLLFYSVGIGQISSEVPQNLSASRPQDRQFILSSKKLLLSDSGFYLCAWSTNRELFFGEGSRLTVL.

CDR3 amino acids: CASSLELQSGGSSYNSPLHF. CDR3 nucleotide sequence: TGTGCCAGCAGCTTGGAGCTACAGTCGGGGGGAAGCTCCTATAATTCACCCCTCCACTTT. The genes are TRBV5-5 and TRBJ1-6; maybe TRBD1 (5 bases). The V end was cut by 0 bases, the J end by 0 bases, with 19 bases between. There are 20 residues in the CDR3. Germline V gives CDR1 SGHKS, CDR2 YYEKEE (reference sequence).

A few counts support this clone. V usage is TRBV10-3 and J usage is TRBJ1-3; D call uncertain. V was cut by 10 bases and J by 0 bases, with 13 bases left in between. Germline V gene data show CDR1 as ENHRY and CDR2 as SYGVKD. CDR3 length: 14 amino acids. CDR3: CATLDTASGNTIYF. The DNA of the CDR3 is TGTGCCACATTAGACACCGCCTCTGGAAACACCATATATTTT.

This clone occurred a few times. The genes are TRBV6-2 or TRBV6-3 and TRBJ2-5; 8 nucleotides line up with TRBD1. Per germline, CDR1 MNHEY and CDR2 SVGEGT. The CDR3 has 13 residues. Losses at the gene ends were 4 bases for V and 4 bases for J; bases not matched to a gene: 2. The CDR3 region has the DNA TGTGCCAGCAGTTCCAGGGGGCGAGAGACCCAGTACTTC. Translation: CASSSRGRETQYF.